Detailed here is one TCR beta chain. Assay: immunoSEQ multiplex PCR; the TCRdb copy retains only in-frame clones and omits some. This table has roughly 300,000 clones, roughly 93% appearing once. This entry belongs to a study of blood T cell repertoires in COVID-19. After removal of 0 bases from V and 9 bases from J, the junction contained 1 base not matched to a gene. The CDR3 has 14 amino acids. The germline gives CDR1 SGHRS, CDR2 YFSETQ. The material sequenced was PBMCs or T cells enriched from blood (not recorded which). This sequence was found in a woman in her 40s with acute COVID-19. The chain is built from TRBV5-1 and TRBJ1-6; 9 bases agree with TRBD1. The CDR3 region is CASSLADRGSPLHF. The CDR3 nucleotides read TGCGCCAGCAGCTTGGCGGACAGGGGTTCACCCCTCCACTTT. Variable domain in full (rest from reference TRBV5-1 and TRBJ1-6): KAGVTQTPRYLIKTRGQQVTLSCSPISGHRSVSWYQQTPGQGLQFLFEYFSETQRNKGNFPGRFSGRQFSNSRSEMNVSTLELGDSALYLCASSLADRGSPLHFGNGTRLTVT.